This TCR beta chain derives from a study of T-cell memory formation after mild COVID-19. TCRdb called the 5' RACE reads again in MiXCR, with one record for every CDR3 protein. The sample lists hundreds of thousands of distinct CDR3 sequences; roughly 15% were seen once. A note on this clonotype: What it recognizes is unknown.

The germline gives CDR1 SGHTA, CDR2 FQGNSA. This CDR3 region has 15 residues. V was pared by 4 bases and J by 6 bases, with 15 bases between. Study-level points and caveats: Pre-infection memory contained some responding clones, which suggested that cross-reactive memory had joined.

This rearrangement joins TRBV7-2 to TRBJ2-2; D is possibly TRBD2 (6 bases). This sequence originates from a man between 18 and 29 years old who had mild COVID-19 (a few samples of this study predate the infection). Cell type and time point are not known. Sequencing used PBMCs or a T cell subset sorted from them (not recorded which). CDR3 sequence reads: CASSWGVGGAGELFF. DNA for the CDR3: TGTGCCAGCAGCTGGGGGGTTGGGGGAGCCGGGGAGCTGTTTTTT.